This T cell receptor beta chain is drawn from a study of blood T cell repertoires in COVID-19. The CDR3 sequence is 14 residues long. CDR1 SGHNT and CDR2 YYREEE come from the germline V gene (reference sequence). V gave up 0 bases and J gave up 3 bases; unmatched junction bases: 1. Clones were read by immunoSEQ multiplex PCR, and TCRdb kept only the in-frame ones, dropping some. The data show 35,000 to 55,000 clones, with approximately 87% seen just once and around 4.5% held by the top ten. The chain uses TRBV5-4 and TRBJ1-2; 8 bases fit TRBD1. Sequencing was done on a sample of peripheral blood. This sequence was found in a human donor in a cohort sampled during active COVID-19. The CDR3 spells CASSLVDRDYGYTF. In DNA form, the CDR3 reads TGTGCCAGCAGCTTGGTGGACAGGGACTATGGCTACACCTTC.